The clone carrying this T cell receptor beta chain has more than one count but fewer than ten. Noted time point: newly diagnosed GD, antithyroid drugs for less than 3 months. PBMC RNA was the source of the TCR library. American Thyroid Association guidelines served as the basis for diagnosing Graves' disease. Library construction for TCR beta used iRepertoire HTBI primers and Arm-PCR of CDR3 regions. Source study methods: The study identified under 80 TRBV and approximately 13 TRBJ segments across samples. TCRdb re-called the multiplex PCR reads with MiXCR, one entry per CDR3 protein. The V and J calls and clone size come from TCRdb's table, not from the authors' own analysis. The table records under 800,000 distinct CDR3 sequences, under 20% of them present only once. This CDR3 comprises 14 residues. Germline V gene sequence: CDR1 SGHRS, CDR2 YFSETQ. V lost 2 bases, J lost 1 base, and 9 bases lay in between.

The sample comes from a study of regulatory T cells in long-lasting Graves disease. This same sample was also part of a study on T cells in Graves' hyperthyroidism and ophthalmopathy.

This specimen consisted of peripheral blood mononuclear cells (PBMCs), obtained at new diagnosis, from a patient treated with antithyroid drugs. This sequence joins TRBV5-1 and TRBJ2-5, with TRBD2 as a possible D gene (5 bases). The origin of this receptor is a woman younger than 45 with Graves disease. DNA of the CDR3: TGCGCCAGCAGCTTTGAGGGATTCCAAGAGACCCAGTACTTC. Residues: CASSFEGFQETQYF.